These 22 T cell receptor beta chains originate from one sample sequenced in a study of cytomegalovirus exposure and HLA in healthy donors. Use of 60 Vbeta and 13 Jbeta primers characterized the PCR. Profiled with immunoSEQ multiplex PCR; TCRdb holds only in-frame clones, not every one. The data show around 210,000 clones, around 80% seen once. The sample was PBMCs. These TCRs come from a boy between 10 and 17 years old in good health and CMV-seronegative.

The chain has TRBV4-1 and TRBJ1-6; 7 nucleotides agree with TRBD1. Per germline, CDR1 MGHRA and CDR2 YSYEKL. This CDR3 comprises 16 residues. With 4 bases clipped from V and 10 bases from J, the junction kept 13 bases outside the gene matches. CDR3 in amino acids: CASSPVGRGNHSPLHF. The CDR3 nucleotides are TGCGCCAGCAGCCCGGTGGGCAGGGGGAATCACTCACCCCTCCACTTT.

V usage is TRBV5-1 and J usage is TRBJ2-3, with 8 bases lining up with TRBD2. Per germline, CDR1 SGHRS and CDR2 YFSETQ. The CDR3 contains 14 residues. The junction had 2 bases not matched to a gene; V was cut back by 5 bases and J by 0 bases. CDR3 DNA: TGCGCCAGCAGGGCGGGGGGCAGCACAGATACGCAGTATTTT. This encodes CASRAGGSTDTQYF.

This clone occurred a few times. V usage is TRBV9 and J usage is TRBJ1-1; unclear D gene. Trimming pared 0 bases from V and 4 bases from J, leaving 10 bases between. CDR1 is SGDLS, CDR2 YYNGEE, per germline. This CDR3 has 14 residues. The CDR3 sequence: CASSVEGGGTEAFF. In DNA, the CDR3 is TGTGCCAGCAGCGTAGAGGGAGGCGGCACTGAAGCTTTCTTT.

The rearrangement joins TRBV19 to TRBJ2-5, with 8 bases fitting TRBD1. The V gene's germline CDR1 is LNHDA and CDR2 SQIVND (reference sequence). The CDR3 is 14 residues long. V shed 10 bases and J 5 bases; nucleotides not matched to a gene: 12. CDR3 nucleotides: TGTGCCACTTCAACAGGGGGTATCAGGGAGACCCAGTACTTC. Translated: CATSTGGIRETQYF.

Concerning this clone: The same CDR3 also results from other DNA sequences found in this sample. The chain employs TRBV11-3 and TRBJ2-5; weak D call: TRBD1 (5 bases). Germline lookup yields CDR1 SGHNT and CDR2 YENEEA. This CDR3 comprises 13 residues. The ends were cut back, 1 base at V and 2 bases at J, with 5 bases in the middle. The CDR3 bases are TGTGCCAGCAGCTTAGGACAGCAAGAGACCCAGTACTTC. It codes for CASSLGQQETQYF.

This clone occurred once. The chain uses TRBV5-1 and TRBJ2-7, with 9 bases identical to TRBD2. V was pared by 2 bases and J by 5 bases, with 5 bases of the junction left unmatched. This CDR3 has 14 amino acids. Germline V gene sequence: CDR1 SGHRS, CDR2 YFSETQ. The CDR3, as DNA: TGCGCCAGCAGCTTAAGCGGGAGGTACCACGAGCAGTACTTC. Its protein is CASSLSGRYHEQYF.

This clone was counted a single time. The chain uses TRBV7-9 and TRBJ2-7; 8 nucleotides agree with TRBD1. The CDR3 is 17 amino acids. CDR1 and CDR2 (germline): SEHNR, FQNEAQ (reference sequence). The J segment lost 9 bases and the V segment lost 5 bases, leaving 21 bases of the junction unmatched. The CDR3 nucleotides read TGTGCCAGCAGCGCTACCCCGGGGCAGGGGGCGCGTCAGGGGCAGTACTTC. Amino acid sequence: CASSATPGQGARQGQYF.

The chain is built from TRBV7-3 and TRBJ1-2; D is perhaps TRBD1 (6 bases). This CDR3 spans 17 amino acids. V lost 0 bases to trimming and J lost 3 bases, with 17 bases between them. Germline values: CDR1 SGHTA, CDR2 FQGTGA. DNA of the CDR3: TGTGCCAGCAGCTTAACCCCCGTGTCAGGGGTTGACTATGGCTACACCTTC. Amino acids: CASSLTPVSGVDYGYTF.

V is TRBV29-1 and J is TRBJ1-1; TRBD1 matches 11 bases. The CDR3 sequence is 12 residues long. The V gene's germline CDR1 is SQVTM and CDR2 ANQGSEA. J gave up 8 bases and V 7 bases, and 6 bases lay outside the gene matches. The CDR3 loop reads CSAGQGAGEAFF. The CDR3 coding sequence is TGCAGCGCCGGACAGGGGGCAGGGGAAGCTTTCTTT.

Only a few counts were recorded for this clone. This chain joins TRBV7-2 and TRBJ2-5; 7 bases are a match to TRBD1. Germline V gene sequence: CDR1 SGHTA, CDR2 FQGNSA. This CDR3 spans 14 amino acids. J lost 5 bases, V lost 5 bases, and 8 bases had no gene match. Here the CDR3 reads CASSPRTGEETQYF. The CDR3 DNA follows: TGTGCCAGCAGCCCGAGAACAGGGGAGGAGACCCAGTACTTC.

The rearrangement uses TRBV5-1 and TRBJ2-2; TRBD1 agrees at 7 bases. Germline V gene data show CDR1 as SGHRS and CDR2 as YFSETQ. V dropped 0 bases and J dropped 6; count of bases not matched to a gene: 2. The CDR3 contains 14 residues. The CDR3 DNA reads TGCGCCAGCAGCTTGGCCGGGACAGCCGGGGAGCTGTTTTTT. Its translation: CASSLAGTAGELFF.

V and J are TRBV7-9 and TRBJ2-2, with 10 bases aligning to TRBD2. Trimming removed 10 bases from V and 5 bases from J; junction bases left unmatched: 13. Germline V CDR1 and CDR2: SEHNR, FQNEAQ (reference sequence). The length of the CDR3 is 16 residues. The CDR3 nucleotides are TGTGCCAACACACAAGCACTAGCGGGGCTAACCGGGGAGCTGTTTTTT. As protein: CANTQALAGLTGELFF.

This clone has only a few counts. The genes are TRBV5-4 and TRBJ1-2; 7 bases match TRBD1. With V trimmed by 4 bases and J by 5 bases, 14 bases remained unmatched. The CDR3 is 16 amino acids. Germline CDR1 reads SGHNT; CDR2 reads YYREEE (reference sequence). CDR3 coding DNA: TGTGCCAGCAGCCAAGAACGACAGGGTAAAGGGTATGGCTACACCTTC. Its protein product is CASSQERQGKGYGYTF.

The gene calls are TRBV6-4 and TRBJ1-5; perhaps TRBD1 as D (5 bases). This CDR3 spans 17 amino acids. Deletions cut 7 bases from V and 2 bases from J, with 21 bases between. CDR1 and CDR2 (germline): MRHNA, SNTAGT. The CDR3 is CASTPSGASRGNQPQHF. The DNA of the CDR3 is TGTGCCAGCACCCCGAGTGGGGCATCAAGGGGCAATCAGCCCCAGCATTTT.

The chain carries TRBV15 and TRBJ2-2; 7 nucleotides agree with TRBD1. The CDR3 is 18 residues long. Trimming cost V 2 bases and J 0 bases; bases outside gene matches: 9. Germline V gene data show CDR1 as LNHNV and CDR2 as YYDKDF (reference sequence). The CDR3, as DNA: TGTGCCACCAGCAGAAGTTTTTGGACAGGCGCGAACACCGGGGAGCTGTTTTTT. Residues: CATSRSFWTGANTGELFF.

The table lists this clone with many counts. The J gene is TRBJ2-7, the V gene TRBV4-2, with 8 bases lining up with TRBD1. The CDR3 sequence is 16 residues long. Trimming took 1 base from V and 2 from J; bases not matched to a gene: 7. Germline V CDR1 and CDR2: LGHNA, YNFKEQ. In DNA, the CDR3 is TGTGCCAGCAGCCAAGCGTGGCAGGGGGCGGCCTACGAGCAGTACTTC. Residues: CASSQAWQGAAYEQYF.

The chain carries TRBV19 and TRBJ1-2; the D gene is possibly TRBD1 (6 bases). The germline V gene has CDR1 LNHDA and CDR2 SQIVND (reference sequence). V lost 5 bases, J lost 8 bases, and 18 bases lay in between. The CDR3 covers 14 residues. The CDR3 DNA reads TGTGCCAGTAGTCCCCTCGCAGGGGTAGGAGGCTACACCTTC. Encoded protein: CASSPLAGVGGYTF.

On this clone: This sample includes further DNA sequences coding for the same CDR3. This chain joins TRBV5-4 and TRBJ2-7; 10 nucleotides align to TRBD2. The ends lost 3 bases at V and 1 base at J; junction bases unmatched: 4. CDR3 length equals 15 residues. CDR1 is SGHNT, CDR2 YYREEE, per germline (reference sequence). This CDR3 is CASSWGTSASYEQYF. The CDR3 DNA is TGTGCCAGCAGCTGGGGGACTAGCGCTTCCTACGAGCAGTACTTC. Drawing the rest from reference TRBV5-4 and TRBJ2-7, the complete variable domain is ETGVTQSPTHLIKTRGQQVTLRCSSQSGHNTVSWYQQALGQGPQFIFQYYREEENGRGNFPPRFSGLQFPNYSSELNVNALELDDSALYLCASSWGTSASYEQYFGPGTRLTVT.

This clone has just one count. This chain uses TRBV11-3 with TRBJ2-5, with TRBD1 matching over 9 bases. The closer fit of TRBJ2-7 to the DNA end suggests the J call may be wrong. The CDR3 loop spans 15 amino acids. CDR1 is SGHNT, CDR2 YENEEA, per germline. CDR3 residues: CASSGRDRDSYEQYF. The CDR3 coding sequence is TGTGCCAGCAGCGGCCGGGACAGGGATTCCTACGAGCAGTACTTC.

This chain connects TRBV10-3 to TRBJ2-7; D remains ambiguous. Looked up from germline, CDR1 is ENHRY and CDR2 is SYGVKD. This CDR3 has 11 residues. Trimming stripped 3 bases from V and 6 bases from J, with 6 bases between. DNA for the CDR3: TGTGCCATCAGTGAACAGACCGAGCAGTACTTC. Amino acid sequence: CAISEQTEQYF.

V and J are TRBV7-9 and TRBJ2-2; maybe TRBD1 (6 bases). V gave up 1 base and J gave up 6 bases, with 12 bases separating them. Germline CDR1 is SEHNR and CDR2 is FQNEAQ (reference sequence). There are 15 residues in the CDR3. CDR3 in amino acids: CASSLDPGVPGELFF. CDR3 sequence (DNA): TGTGCCAGCAGCTTAGACCCAGGGGTCCCCGGGGAGCTGTTTTTT.

This clone was counted only a few times. The CDR3: CASSPHRQATNEKLFF. CDR3 nucleotides: TGTGCCAGCAGTCCCCACCGACAGGCAACTAATGAAAAACTGTTTTTT. The genes are TRBV25-1 and TRBJ1-4; a weak D match, TRBD1 (6 bases). The CDR3 covers 16 residues. V was pared by 5 bases and J by 0 bases, with 13 bases between. CDR1 is MGHDK, CDR2 SYGVNS, per germline.